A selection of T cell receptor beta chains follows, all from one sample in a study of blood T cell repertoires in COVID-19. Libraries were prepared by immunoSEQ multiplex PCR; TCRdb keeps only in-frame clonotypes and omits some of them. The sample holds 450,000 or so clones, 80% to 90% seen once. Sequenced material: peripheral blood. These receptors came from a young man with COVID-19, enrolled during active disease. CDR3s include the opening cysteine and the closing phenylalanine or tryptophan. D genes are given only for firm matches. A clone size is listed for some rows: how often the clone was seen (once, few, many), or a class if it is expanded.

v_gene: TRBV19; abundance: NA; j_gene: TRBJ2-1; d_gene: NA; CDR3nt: TGTGCCAGTAGTATCGCAAACAGGGATGAGCAGTTCTTC; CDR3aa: CASSIANRDEQFF
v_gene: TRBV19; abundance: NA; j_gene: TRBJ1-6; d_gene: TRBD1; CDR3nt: TGTGCCAGTAGTAAGACAGGGGACAGCTCCTATAATTCACCCCTCCACTTT; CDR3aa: CASSKTGDSSYNSPLHF
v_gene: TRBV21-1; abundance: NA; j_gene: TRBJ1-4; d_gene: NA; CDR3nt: TGTGCCAGCAGCAAAGCGCGACAGGGGTATGAAAAACTGTTTTTT; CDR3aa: CASSKARQGYEKLFF
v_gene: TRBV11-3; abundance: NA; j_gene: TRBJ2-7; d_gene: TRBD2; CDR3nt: TGTGCCAGCAGCCAACTAGCGGGAGTTTTGTACGAGCAGTACTTC; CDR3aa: CASSQLAGVLYEQYF
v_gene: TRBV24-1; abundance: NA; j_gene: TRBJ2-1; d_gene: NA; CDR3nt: TGTGCCACCAGTGATTCTAGCAACGCCGGATACAATGAGCAGTTCTTC; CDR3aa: CATSDSSNAGYNEQFF
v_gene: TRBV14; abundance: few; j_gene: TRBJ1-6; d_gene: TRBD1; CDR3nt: TGTGCCAGCAGCCAGTTACAGGGGGGATCACCCCTCCACTTT; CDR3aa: CASSQLQGGSPLHF
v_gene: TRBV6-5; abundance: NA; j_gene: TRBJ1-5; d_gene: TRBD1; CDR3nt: TGTGCCACCCGACAGGGGCTCAATCAGCCCCAGCATTTT; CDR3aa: CATRQGLNQPQHF
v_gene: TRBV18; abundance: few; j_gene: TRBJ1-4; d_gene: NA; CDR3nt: TGTGCCAGCTCACCAGAACTGATTGCAACTAATGAAAAACTGTTTTTT; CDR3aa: CASSPELIATNEKLFF
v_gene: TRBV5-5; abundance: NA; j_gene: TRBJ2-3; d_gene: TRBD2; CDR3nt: TGTGCCAGCAGCTTGGCTAGCGGGGGGGGAGATACGCAGTATTTT; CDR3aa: CASSLASGGGDTQYF
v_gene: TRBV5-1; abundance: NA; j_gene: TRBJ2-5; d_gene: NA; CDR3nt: TGCGCCAGCAGCTTGTACGGGGGTGGGGCAGAGACCCAGTACTTC; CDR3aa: CASSLYGGGAETQYF
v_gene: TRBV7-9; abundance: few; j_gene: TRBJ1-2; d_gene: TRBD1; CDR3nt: TGTGCCAGCAGCTTAGCGCTGGTGACAGGGGGCGGCTACACCTTC; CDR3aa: CASSLALVTGGGYTF
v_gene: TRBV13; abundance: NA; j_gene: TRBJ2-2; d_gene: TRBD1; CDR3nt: TGTGCCAGCAGCCCCGGGACAGGGAACACCGGGGAGCTGTTTTTT; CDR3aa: CASSPGTGNTGELFF
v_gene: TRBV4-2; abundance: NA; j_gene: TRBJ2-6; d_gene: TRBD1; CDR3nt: TGTGCCAGCAGCCAAGATAACGCAGGAGGGGGGACAGGGATTTCTGGGGCCAACGTCCTGACTTTC; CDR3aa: CASSQDNAGGGTGISGANVLTF
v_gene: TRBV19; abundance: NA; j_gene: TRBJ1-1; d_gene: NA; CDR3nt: TGTGCCAGTAGACGGACAGAGCTCATGAACACTGAAGCTTTCTTT; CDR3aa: CASRRTELMNTEAFF
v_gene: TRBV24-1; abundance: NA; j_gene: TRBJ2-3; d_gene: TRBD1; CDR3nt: TGTGCCACCAGTGACGTACGGGACAGTTCAACAGATACGCAGTATTTT; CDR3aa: CATSDVRDSSTDTQYF
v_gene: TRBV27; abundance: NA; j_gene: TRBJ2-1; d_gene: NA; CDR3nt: TGTGCCATCCGACCTTTCCGGGACTCCTACAATGAGCAGTTCTTC; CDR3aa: CAIRPFRDSYNEQFF
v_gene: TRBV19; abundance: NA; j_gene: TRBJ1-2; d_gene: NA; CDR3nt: TGTGCCAGTAGATATGACAGGAGGAGTAGTTACACCTTC; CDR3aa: CASRYDRRSSYTF
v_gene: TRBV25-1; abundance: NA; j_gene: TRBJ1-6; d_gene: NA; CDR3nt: TGTGCCAGCAGTGTGCAGAATTCACCCCTCCACTTT; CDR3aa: CASSVQNSPLHF
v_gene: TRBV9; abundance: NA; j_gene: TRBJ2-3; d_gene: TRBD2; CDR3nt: TGTGCCAGCAGCGTAAACCCCGGGACTAGCGGGAGGGTCCCTACTAGCACAGATACGCAGTATTTT; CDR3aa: CASSVNPGTSGRVPTSTDTQYF
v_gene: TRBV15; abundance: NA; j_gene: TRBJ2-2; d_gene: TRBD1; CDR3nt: TGTGCCACCAGCAGGGACAGGCCGGGCACCGGGGAGCTGTTTTTT; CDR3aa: CATSRDRPGTGELFF
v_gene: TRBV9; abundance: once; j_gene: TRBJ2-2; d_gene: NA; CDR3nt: TGTGCCAGCAGCGAATCCGGGACAAATAACGGGGAGCTGTTTTTT; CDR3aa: CASSESGTNNGELFF
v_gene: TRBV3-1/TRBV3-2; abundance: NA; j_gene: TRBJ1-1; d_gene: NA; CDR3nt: TGTGCCAGCAGCCAAGGTAACAGAAACACTGAAGCTTTCTTT; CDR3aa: CASSQGNRNTEAFF
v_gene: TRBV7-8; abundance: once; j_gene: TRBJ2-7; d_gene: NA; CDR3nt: TGTGCCAGCAGCCCGGGAGTCGGGCTCTACGAGCAGTACTTC; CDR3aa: CASSPGVGLYEQYF
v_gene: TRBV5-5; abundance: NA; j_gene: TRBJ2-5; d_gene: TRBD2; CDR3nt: TGTGCCAGCAGCTTTCGAGCGGGGAACCAAGAGACCCAGTACTTC; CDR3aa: CASSFRAGNQETQYF
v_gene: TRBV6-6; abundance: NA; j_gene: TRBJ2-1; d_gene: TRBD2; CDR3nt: TGTGCCAGCAGTTACTCCCGGGGACTAAGGTTCAATGAGCAGTTCTTC; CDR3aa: CASSYSRGLRFNEQFF
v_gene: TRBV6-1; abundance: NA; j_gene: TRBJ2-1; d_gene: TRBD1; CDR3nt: TGTGCCAGCAGTGAATCCATCGGAACAGGGGTCAATGAGCAGTTCTTC; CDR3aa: CASSESIGTGVNEQFF
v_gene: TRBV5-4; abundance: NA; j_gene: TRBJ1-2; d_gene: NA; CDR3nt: TGTGCCAGCAGCTTGGGGAGGGAAGGGGATGGCTACACCTTC; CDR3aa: CASSLGREGDGYTF
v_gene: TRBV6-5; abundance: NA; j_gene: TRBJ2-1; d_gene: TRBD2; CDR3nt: TGTGCCAGCAGTCGGACTAGCGGGACCTTCAATGAGCAGTTCTTC; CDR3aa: CASSRTSGTFNEQFF
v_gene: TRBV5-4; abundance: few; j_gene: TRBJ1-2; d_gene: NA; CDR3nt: TGTGCCAGCAGTCCAACCCAGAACAGGGCCCATGGCTACACCTTC; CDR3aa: CASSPTQNRAHGYTF
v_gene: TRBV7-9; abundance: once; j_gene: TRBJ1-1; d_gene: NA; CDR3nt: TGTGCCAGCAGCTTAGAGGATCTTCGGGACACTGAAGCTTTCTTT; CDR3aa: CASSLEDLRDTEAFF
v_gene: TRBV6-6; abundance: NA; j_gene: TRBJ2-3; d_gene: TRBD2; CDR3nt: TGTGCCAGCAGTTACTTGCGGGAGTGGGGAGATACGCAGTATTTT; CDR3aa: CASSYLREWGDTQYF
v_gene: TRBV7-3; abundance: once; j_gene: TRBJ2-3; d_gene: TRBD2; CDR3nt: TGTGCCAGCAGCTTAGCGGGAGGGATCACAGATACGCAGTATTTT; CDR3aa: CASSLAGGITDTQYF
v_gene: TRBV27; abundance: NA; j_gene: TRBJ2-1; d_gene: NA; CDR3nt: TGTGCCAGCAGTTTATTTGGGGGAGGCTACAATGAGCAGTTCTTC; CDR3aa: CASSLFGGGYNEQFF
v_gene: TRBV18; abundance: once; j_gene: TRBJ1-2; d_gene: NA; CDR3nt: TGTGCCAGCTCACCTGCAGGGGATGGCTACACCTTC; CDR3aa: CASSPAGDGYTF
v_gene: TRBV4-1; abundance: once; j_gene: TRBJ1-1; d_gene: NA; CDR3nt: TGCGCCAGCAGCCAAGATGGAGGGATGAACACTGAAGCTTTCTTT; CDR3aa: CASSQDGGMNTEAFF
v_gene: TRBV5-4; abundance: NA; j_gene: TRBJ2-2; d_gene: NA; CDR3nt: TGTGCCAGCAGCTTGAGGGGGGGTGTGGAGCTGTTTTTT; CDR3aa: CASSLRGGVELFF
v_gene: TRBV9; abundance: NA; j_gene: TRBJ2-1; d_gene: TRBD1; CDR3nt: TGTGCCAGCAGCGTATCCCCACACGACAGGGACGGAAATGAGCAGTTCTTC; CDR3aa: CASSVSPHDRDGNEQFF
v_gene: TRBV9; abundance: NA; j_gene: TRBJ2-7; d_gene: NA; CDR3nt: TGTGCCAGCAAACGGACCTGGGCAGGGCGTGCATCCAGGCAGGAGTGGATCCCTTACGAGCAGTACTTC; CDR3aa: CASKRTWAGRASRQEWIPYEQYF
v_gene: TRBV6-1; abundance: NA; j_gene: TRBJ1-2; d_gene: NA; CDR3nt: TGTGCCAGCAGTGAGTCCAGAGGTGTAAGCTATGGCTACACCTTC; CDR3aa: CASSESRGVSYGYTF
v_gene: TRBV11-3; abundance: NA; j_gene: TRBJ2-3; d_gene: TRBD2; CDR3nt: TGTGCCAGCAGCCCAAGGACTAGCGGGAGCACAGATACGCAGTATTTT; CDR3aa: CASSPRTSGSTDTQYF
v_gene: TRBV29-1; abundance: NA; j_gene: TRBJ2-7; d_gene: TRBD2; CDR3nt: TGCAGCGTTGTACTTGCTAGCGGGAGCTACGAGCAGTACTTC; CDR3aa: CSVVLASGSYEQYF
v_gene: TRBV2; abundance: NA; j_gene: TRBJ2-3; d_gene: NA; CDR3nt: TGTGCCAGCCAGGGAACGACTAGCACAGATACGCAGTATTTT; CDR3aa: CASQGTTSTDTQYF
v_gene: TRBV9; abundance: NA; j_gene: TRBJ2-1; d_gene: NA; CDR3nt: TGTGCCAGCAGCTACGGGGGATCATACAATGAGCAGTTCTTC; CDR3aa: CASSYGGSYNEQFF
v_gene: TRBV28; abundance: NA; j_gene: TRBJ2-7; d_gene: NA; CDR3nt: TGTGCCAGCATTGGGGCAGGGCGAAACGAGCAGTACTTC; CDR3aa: CASIGAGRNEQYF
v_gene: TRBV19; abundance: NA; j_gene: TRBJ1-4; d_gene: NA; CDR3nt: TGTGCCACCACCCAAGGGCGGGGGTTTAATGAAAAACTGTTTTTT; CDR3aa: CATTQGRGFNEKLFF
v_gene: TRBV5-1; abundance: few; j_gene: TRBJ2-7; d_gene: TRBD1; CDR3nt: TGCGCCAGCAGGTCGACAGGGCTAACTTCCTACGAGCAGTACTTC; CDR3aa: CASRSTGLTSYEQYF